This TCR beta chain stems from a study of cytomegalovirus exposure and HLA in healthy donors. Findings and limits, study-wide: The authors enumerated over 150 TCR beta chains as linked to cytomegalovirus.

13 Jbeta primers and 60 Vbeta primers were used for the PCR. Clones were sequenced by immunoSEQ multiplex PCR, and TCRdb holds only the in-frame ones, with some missing. The table lists about 70,000 clones, around 70% of them singletons. V dropped 0 bases and J dropped 3; count of bases not matched to a gene: 4. The CDR3 runs 15 residues. CDR1 is MNHEY, CDR2 SVGAGI, per germline. About this clone itself: Its antigen is unidentified.

Sequencing used PBMCs. This chain connects TRBV6-5 to TRBJ2-7; 8 bases agree with TRBD1. This clonotype originated in a human donor in good health. For the CDR3, the DNA is TGTGCCAGCAGTTACTCGACAGGGGTGAGCTACGAGCAGTACTTC. This sequence encodes CASSYSTGVSYEQYF.